This T cell receptor beta chain was sequenced during a study of shared clonotypes between healthy human individuals. The protocol was immunoSEQ multiplex PCR, while the TCRdb copy is restricted to in-frame clones and leaves out a portion. The table has some 740,000 clones, about 92% seen once. The CDR3 totals 12 residues. The germline V gene encodes CDR1 SNHLY and CDR2 FYNNEI. With 10 bases removed from V and 4 bases from J, the gap between germline ends came to 13 bases. Positively selected for CCR7, the CD45RO-negative cells used as naive CD8 cells excluded terminally differentiated effector memory CD45RA+ cells.

This sequence originates from a young man in good health. The sample was naive CD8+ T cells sorted from blood. This chain links TRBV2 with TRBJ1-2; possibly TRBD1 for D (6 bases). This CDR3 reads CANRQASYGYTF. In DNA, the CDR3 is TGTGCCAACCGACAGGCGAGCTATGGCTACACCTTC.